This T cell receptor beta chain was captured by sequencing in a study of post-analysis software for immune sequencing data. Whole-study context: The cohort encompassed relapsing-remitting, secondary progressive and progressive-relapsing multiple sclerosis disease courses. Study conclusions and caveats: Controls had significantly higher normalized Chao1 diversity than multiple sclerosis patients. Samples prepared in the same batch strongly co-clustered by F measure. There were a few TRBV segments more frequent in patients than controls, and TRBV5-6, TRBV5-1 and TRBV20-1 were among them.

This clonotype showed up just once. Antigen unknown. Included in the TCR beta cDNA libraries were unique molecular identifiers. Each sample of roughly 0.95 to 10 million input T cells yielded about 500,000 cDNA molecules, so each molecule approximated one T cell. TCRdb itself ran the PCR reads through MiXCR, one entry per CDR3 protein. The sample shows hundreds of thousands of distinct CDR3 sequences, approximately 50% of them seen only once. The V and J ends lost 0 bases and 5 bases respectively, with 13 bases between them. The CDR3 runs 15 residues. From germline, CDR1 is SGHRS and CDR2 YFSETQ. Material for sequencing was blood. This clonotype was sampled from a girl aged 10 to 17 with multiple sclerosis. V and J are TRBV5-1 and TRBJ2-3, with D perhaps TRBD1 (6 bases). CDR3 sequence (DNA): TGCGCCAGCAGCTTGGATGGCAGGGGAAGAGATACGCAGTATTTT. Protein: CASSLDGRGRDTQYF.